Sequencing of this T cell receptor beta chain was carried out in a study of shared clonotypes between healthy human individuals. Losses at the gene ends were 0 bases for V and 8 bases for J; bases not matched to a gene: 4. Germline V gene sequence: CDR1 SGDLS, CDR2 YYNGEE. The CDR3 runs to 13 residues. Assay used: immunoSEQ multiplex PCR; TCRdb lists only in-frame clones, some missing. This repertoire shows 2,500,000 or so clones, around 93% found once; its top ten account for roughly 0.34%. This clone was observed a few times. What was sequenced was naive CD4+ T cells from PBMCs. The subset was: CD45RA+ positively selected. The chain combines TRBV9 with TRBJ1-1; 7 bases are a match to TRBD1. The source of this sequence is a man aged 18 to 30 in good health. Some clones in this sample may be carry-over from other donors' samples. In DNA, the CDR3 is TGTGCCAGCAGCGTAGCTTGGACAGGCGAAGCTTTCTTT. It specifies CASSVAWTGEAFF.